The rows below give T cell receptor beta chains drawn from one sample of a study of blood T cell repertoires in COVID-19. Sequencing was performed with immunoSEQ multiplex PCR; in TCRdb, only in-frame clones are kept and a portion is missing. Among tens of thousands of clones listed, 86% were seen once. The specimen was peripheral blood. The receptors here all came from a man in his fifties or sixties with active COVID-19. Each CDR3 is given with its conserved first and last residue. Fields, in order: V gene, D gene, clone size, CDR3 protein. D genes are given only for firm matches. Only some rows state a clone size, as once, few, many or a class for expanded clones.

v_call: TRBV14
d_call: TRBD2
clone_size: NA
cdr3_aa: CASSPLTMSGSADTQYF

v_call: TRBV19
d_call: NA
clone_size: NA
cdr3_aa: CASTASLNTGELFF

v_call: TRBV9
d_call: NA
clone_size: NA
cdr3_aa: CASSVVSVNTEAFF

v_call: TRBV24-1
d_call: NA
clone_size: few
cdr3_aa: CATSDPTTGVRFF

v_call: TRBV7-9
d_call: TRBD1
clone_size: NA
cdr3_aa: CASSLGGTGNTEAFF

v_call: TRBV3-1/TRBV3-2
d_call: NA
clone_size: NA
cdr3_aa: CASSQSARARNYGYTF

v_call: TRBV5-1
d_call: NA
clone_size: NA
cdr3_aa: CPWGEEAFF

v_call: TRBV2
d_call: NA
clone_size: few
cdr3_aa: CASSRQANYEQYF

v_call: TRBV10-2
d_call: TRBD2
clone_size: NA
cdr3_aa: CASRGTSGGTGELFF

v_call: TRBV7-2
d_call: TRBD1
clone_size: NA
cdr3_aa: CASRPTGRGVSGNTIYF

v_call: TRBV12-3/TRBV12-4
d_call: TRBD1
clone_size: once
cdr3_aa: CASSGTAETQYF

v_call: TRBV4-1
d_call: NA
clone_size: few
cdr3_aa: CASSQGYTAGNQPQHF

v_call: TRBV6-5
d_call: TRBD1
clone_size: NA
cdr3_aa: CASVSDRVSNEQFF

v_call: TRBV6-5
d_call: TRBD1
clone_size: once
cdr3_aa: CASSSQTGRETQYF

v_call: TRBV11-3
d_call: TRBD2
clone_size: NA
cdr3_aa: CASSLDGIIAGLETQYF

v_call: TRBV7-9
d_call: NA
clone_size: NA
cdr3_aa: CASSLGAGYPDTQYF

v_call: TRBV5-1
d_call: TRBD1
clone_size: NA
cdr3_aa: CASSLDRLYTGELFF

v_call: TRBV4-1
d_call: TRBD2
clone_size: NA
cdr3_aa: CASSYGSGGKETQYF

v_call: TRBV7-3
d_call: NA
clone_size: NA
cdr3_aa: CASCMGGGDTQYF

v_call: TRBV11-3
d_call: NA
clone_size: few
cdr3_aa: CASSLQGGGSFNEQFF

v_call: TRBV24-1
d_call: TRBD1
clone_size: NA
cdr3_aa: CATSDPPGTGGASSSTDTQYF

v_call: TRBV7-2
d_call: TRBD1
clone_size: once
cdr3_aa: CASSLAGTGGGNTIYF

v_call: TRBV4-1
d_call: TRBD1
clone_size: NA
cdr3_aa: CASSQDPRGLNQPQHF

v_call: TRBV14
d_call: NA
clone_size: once
cdr3_aa: CASSQGRGIYEQYF

v_call: TRBV7-2
d_call: NA
clone_size: few
cdr3_aa: CASEKLRALETQYF

v_call: TRBV14
d_call: NA
clone_size: NA
cdr3_aa: CASSQYFLQDTQYF

v_call: TRBV5-1
d_call: TRBD1
clone_size: NA
cdr3_aa: CASSPRQGALNTEAFF

v_call: TRBV19
d_call: TRBD1
clone_size: NA
cdr3_aa: CASIGLGTAPTGELFF

v_call: TRBV5-4
d_call: TRBD2
clone_size: NA
cdr3_aa: CASNPWTSGSTDTQYF

v_call: TRBV19
d_call: TRBD1
clone_size: few
cdr3_aa: CASATGDWQPQHF

v_call: TRBV15
d_call: TRBD2
clone_size: NA
cdr3_aa: CATSRRGLAEVVFTDTQYF

v_call: TRBV6-5
d_call: TRBD1
clone_size: NA
cdr3_aa: CASNRALDRGETQYF

v_call: TRBV19
d_call: TRBD2
clone_size: few
cdr3_aa: CASSMRFTSAGLGEQFF

v_call: TRBV3-1/TRBV3-2
d_call: TRBD1
clone_size: NA
cdr3_aa: CASSPGTGGEKLFF

v_call: TRBV5-1
d_call: NA
clone_size: NA
cdr3_aa: CASSSGPGEQYF

v_call: TRBV12-3/TRBV12-4
d_call: NA
clone_size: NA
cdr3_aa: CASSPTGNTEAFF

v_call: TRBV29-1
d_call: TRBD1
clone_size: NA
cdr3_aa: CSVVYLTGGGEKLFF

v_call: TRBV4-1
d_call: NA
clone_size: NA
cdr3_aa: CASSQQGSTDTQYF

v_call: TRBV19
d_call: TRBD1
clone_size: NA
cdr3_aa: CASHTGGAPTEAFF

v_call: TRBV21-1
d_call: NA
clone_size: NA
cdr3_aa: CASSTSHRRETGGTQYF

v_call: TRBV2
d_call: TRBD1
clone_size: NA
cdr3_aa: CASRGGQPNQPQHF

v_call: TRBV1
d_call: NA
clone_size: NA
cdr3_aa: CTSSQVSSQGARVAEQYF

v_call: TRBV4-2
d_call: TRBD2
clone_size: NA
cdr3_aa: CASSQGLAGSNIQYF

v_call: TRBV5-5
d_call: TRBD1
clone_size: NA
cdr3_aa: CASSLRDRRQETQYF

v_call: TRBV3-1/TRBV3-2
d_call: NA
clone_size: NA
cdr3_aa: CASSQVGGLEAFF

v_call: TRBV12-3/TRBV12-4
d_call: TRBD1
clone_size: NA
cdr3_aa: CASWTGGFQPQHF

v_call: TRBV6-1
d_call: NA
clone_size: once
cdr3_aa: CASSEWPGNEQYF

v_call: TRBV5-1
d_call: NA
clone_size: few
cdr3_aa: CASSHRTWDTGELFF

v_call: TRBV4-1
d_call: TRBD1
clone_size: NA
cdr3_aa: CASSQAETGGNTIYF

v_call: TRBV4-1
d_call: NA
clone_size: NA
cdr3_aa: CASSQDPPGGIQKTQHF